Listed below are T cell receptor beta chains from one sample, sequenced in a study of T cells in localized non-small cell lung cancer. Measured with immunoSEQ multiplex PCR; TCRdb has only the in-frame clones, and not every one. The sample records 25,000 to 35,000 clones, approximately 89% being singletons. The sequencing here drew on peripheral blood, taken before any cancer treatment. The receptors originated from an older female donor with stage I lung adenocarcinoma. The CDR3 runs from the conserved cysteine through the conserved F or W. The D gene is left open where the match is weak. Size is stated for part of the rows, as once, few or many counts, or as a class when the clone is expanded.

TRBV9	.	TRBJ2-5	.	TGTGCCAGCAGCGCCTCGCAAGAGACCCAGTACTTC	CASSASQETQYF
TRBV7-6	.	TRBJ1-2	.	TGTGCCAGCAGCTTAGGGGACACAGGGCATGGCTACACCTTC	CASSLGDTGHGYTF
TRBV5-4	.	TRBJ2-5	.	TGTGCCAGCAGCTTGGCCCAGCGAGAGACCCAGTACTTC	CASSLAQRETQYF
TRBV5-4	.	TRBJ2-7	TRBD2	TGTGCCAGCAGCTTGGGAGGGGCAGGGCGGGGGTACGAGCAGTACTTC	CASSLGGAGRGYEQYF
TRBV7-9	once	TRBJ1-1	.	TGTGCCAGCAGCCACACAGAGGGGACTGAAGCTTTCTTT	CASSHTEGTEAFF
TRBV21-1	.	TRBJ1-5	.	TGTGCCAACTCCGAGGGACAACATCAGCCCCAGCATTTT	CANSEGQHQPQHF
TRBV19	.	TRBJ1-3	TRBD1	TGTGCCAGTAGTAGGGACCGCCCGGGGGGACAGCGCTCTGGAAACACCATATATTTT	CASSRDRPGGQRSGNTIYF
TRBV18	large	TRBJ1-2	TRBD1	TGTGCCAGCTCACCCCCGACAGGGTTGGCTAACTATGGCTACACCTTC	CASSPPTGLANYGYTF
TRBV11-2	.	TRBJ2-5	.	TGTGCCAGCAGCCAGGGACAAGAGACCCAGTACTTC	CASSQGQETQYF
TRBV28	.	TRBJ1-1	.	TGTGCCAGCAGGAAGAACACTGAAGCTTTCTTT	CASRKNTEAFF
TRBV27	.	TRBJ1-1	TRBD1	TGTGCCAGCAGTTCCTGGGACAGACTGAACACTGAAGCTTTCTTT	CASSSWDRLNTEAFF
TRBV7-2	.	TRBJ2-5	TRBD2	TGTGCCAGCAGCTTTCCTGCGGGAGGGCCGAGAGAGACCCAGTACTTC	CASSFPAGGPRETQYF
TRBV5-1	.	TRBJ1-1	.	TGCGCCAGCAGCTTAGGGGCCACTGAAGCTTTCTTT	CASSLGATEAFF
TRBV29-1	.	TRBJ2-2	.	TGCAGCGTTGGACAGTTGAACACCGGGGAGCTGTTTTTT	CSVGQLNTGELFF
TRBV2	.	TRBJ1-1	TRBD1	TGTGCCAGCAGCTCAACAGGGGGCGCGGCTGAAGCTTTCTTT	CASSSTGGAAEAFF
TRBV19	.	TRBJ1-2	TRBD1	TGTGCCAGTAAGGACAGGGGGCGAGAGAAGGGCTACACCTTC	CASKDRGREKGYTF
TRBV7-3	.	TRBJ2-1	TRBD2	TGTGCCAGCAGCTCAGGGACTAGCCCCAATGAGCAGTTCTTC	CASSSGTSPNEQFF
TRBV12-5	.	TRBJ1-5	.	TGTGCTAGTGGTTTAAGCAGCCAGCCCCAGCATTTT	CASGLSSQPQHF
TRBV10-2	.	TRBJ2-5	TRBD2	TGCGCCAGCAGACTAGCGGGAGGGGAGACCCAGTACTTC	CASRLAGGETQYF
TRBV7-9	.	TRBJ2-3	.	TGTGCCAGCAGCTCCCACCCAACAGATACGCAGTATTTT	CASSSHPTDTQYF
TRBV28	.	TRBJ2-3	.	TGTGCCAGCAGCTTACAGGGTTGGACAGATACGCAGTATTTT	CASSLQGWTDTQYF
TRBV6-1	.	TRBJ1-2	TRBD1	TGTGCCGGTCGGACAGGGGTCGCCTATGGCTACACCTTC	CAGRTGVAYGYTF
TRBV6-5	.	TRBJ1-1	.	TGTGCCAGCACCCTATCGGGGCAGGGTTGGACTGAAGCTTTCTTT	CASTLSGQGWTEAFF
TRBV5-1	.	TRBJ1-1	.	TGCGCCAGCACATTTCGACCCGATCAGAGGAACACTGAAGCTTTCTTT	CASTFRPDQRNTEAFF
TRBV2	.	TRBJ1-4	.	TGTGCCAGCAGCAGGGATACTAATGAAAAACTGTTTTTT	CASSRDTNEKLFF
TRBV30	.	TRBJ2-1	TRBD2	TGTGCCTGGGGGAGGGTTGGCAATGAGCAGTTCTTC	CAWGRVGNEQFF
TRBV18	.	TRBJ2-2	TRBD2	TGTGCCAGCTCACCTTTGGATAGCGGGAGGGCCACCGGGGAGCTGTTTTTT	CASSPLDSGRATGELFF
TRBV11-2	.	TRBJ2-5	TRBD1	TGTGCCAGCCAGCTCAGGGGGCAAGGAGAGACCCAGTACTTC	CASQLRGQGETQYF